The present entry profiles one T cell receptor (beta chain) with its context. Hyperthyroidism patients were newly diagnosed, ill under 2 months, and aged 18 to 65 years. Amplification of the TCR beta CDR3 regions used RNA transcripts (as template). HTBI-primed first-round RT-PCR preceded second-round multiplex PCR. Each CDR3 protein is one row after TCRdb ran MiXCR on the multiplex PCR reads. The sample lists roughly 1.1 million distinct CDR3 sequences; about 36% were seen once. This record comes from a study of Graves' ophthalmopathy and Graves' hyperthyroidism. Across the study: Stable hyperthyroidism denotes an absence of ophthalmopathy throughout 18 months of follow-up.

Germline CDR1 is SNHLY and CDR2 is FYNNEI. CDR3 length equals 14 residues. The junction had 8 bases not matched to a gene; V was cut back by 9 bases and J by 4 bases. The chain has TRBV2 and TRBJ2-2; 7 bases fit TRBD1. This receptor was obtained from an adult man with Graves' hyperthyroidism. Specimen: peripheral blood or thyroid tissue (not recorded which). CDR3 amino acids: CASNRDRSTGELFF. The CDR3 DNA is TGTGCCAGTAACCGGGACAGATCCACCGGGGAGCTGTTTTTT.